The rows below give T cell receptor beta chains drawn from one sample of a study of T cells after yellow fever vaccination. TCRdb recomputed calls from the 5' RACE reads with MiXCR, one row per CDR3 protein. The sample holds around 400,000 distinct CDR3 sequences, roughly 10% seen once. Specimen: PBMCs, collected on the day of the first yellow fever vaccination. These TCRs come from a man aged 18 to 35 who received the YFV17D yellow fever vaccine. CDR3s include the opening cysteine and the closing phenylalanine or tryptophan. The order of the fields is J gene, V gene, CDR3 protein.

>TRBJ2-3|TRBV5-1
CASSLGVGGPLNTQYF
>TRBJ1-1|TRBV6-1
CASSDSRVGAFF
>TRBJ2-3|TRBV7-2
CASSSLGGTDTQYF
>TRBJ2-7|TRBV6-5
CASLGNGYF
>TRBJ2-1|TRBV19
CASSVSSGDYNEQFF
>TRBJ1-1|TRBV5-1
CASSGGKGAEAFF
>TRBJ1-4|TRBV4-3
CASSPMVLRGRTNEKLFF
>TRBJ2-2|TRBV12-3/TRBV12-4
CASRNDGELFF
>TRBJ1-4|TRBV6-1
CASRALFTGHSNEKLFF
>TRBJ1-5|TRBV2
CASSRDQPQHF
>TRBJ2-1|TRBV6-2/TRBV6-3
CASRAVAGRAHNEQFF
>TRBJ2-3|TRBV12-3/TRBV12-4
CASTPGQGAGTQYF
>TRBJ1-6|TRBV3-1
CASSLHPNSPLHF
>TRBJ1-1|TRBV5-1
CASRWEGTEAFF
>TRBJ2-1|TRBV4-1
CASSVGGLYNEQFF
>TRBJ2-1|TRBV24-1
CATSRADQDHNEQFF
>TRBJ2-3|TRBV6-5
CASSYAGGGTDTQYF
>TRBJ1-1|TRBV5-5
CASSMGQGWASTEAFF
>TRBJ2-5|TRBV30
CAWSVRSTETQYF
>TRBJ2-3|TRBV6-5
CASSSPGRTDTQYF
>TRBJ2-1|TRBV12-3/TRBV12-4
CASSLDLTGGLNEQFF
>TRBJ1-2|TRBV7-2
CASSQTGYYGYTF
>TRBJ1-2|TRBV20-1
CSARSGAYGYTF
>TRBJ1-1|TRBV7-2
CASSRDRFFTEAFF
>TRBJ2-7|TRBV7-9
CASSTDNHNYEQYF
>TRBJ2-7|TRBV4-1
CASSQGGGSYEQYF
>TRBJ2-2|TRBV4-3
CASSQDAHSGELFF
>TRBJ1-1|TRBV28
CASSLRTGMNTEAFF
>TRBJ2-5|TRBV13
CASKRGGTETQYF
>TRBJ2-2|TRBV12-3/TRBV12-4
CASSLRLLRGAPGTGELFF
>TRBJ2-1|TRBV9
CASSVVGGGANEQFF
>TRBJ2-7|TRBV4-2
CASSLTGTVYEQYF
>TRBJ2-5|TRBV5-1
CASSFLPGRETQYF
>TRBJ1-6|TRBV5-1
CASSLAPATGGNSPLHF
>TRBJ2-5|TRBV9
CASSVGGTGTQYF
>TRBJ2-5|TRBV5-1
CASTMRGGLEETQYF
>TRBJ2-5|TRBV28
CASSSTQRLAYGRETQYF
>TRBJ1-2|TRBV6-1
CASSLTGTLGGYTF
>TRBJ2-3|TRBV6-4
CASSDGLASTDTQYF
>TRBJ1-2|TRBV4-2
CASSQDLQVVYYGYTF
>TRBJ1-1|TRBV5-4
CASSLRDRGETEAFF
>TRBJ1-2|TRBV18
CASSDYDGANYGYTF
>TRBJ1-2|TRBV5-1
CASSLGGNLSGYTF
>TRBJ2-1|TRBV6-2/TRBV6-3
CASTAGTVINEQFF
>TRBJ2-7|TRBV30
CAWSVGTGVPYEQYF
>TRBJ1-6|TRBV29-1
CSVMTGIDSPLHF
>TRBJ2-4|TRBV5-8
CASSPLGHGSKNIQYF